This TCR beta chain was documented in a study of blood T cell repertoires in COVID-19. Whole-study context: Nucleic acid was either cDNA or gDNA, and it came from T cells, B-cell-depleted T cells, or PBMCs.

Authors' data handling: Reference gene primers were amplified, and this amplification served to estimate nucleated cell counts. Some clones are missing from TCRdb's copy, which holds only in-frame ones; the method was immunoSEQ multiplex PCR. V, J and clone size reflect that table, while D and trimming were determined from the DNA. The sample carries about 330,000 clones, roughly 90% recorded once. Germline CDR1 KGHSH, CDR2 LQKENI. The CDR3 spans 15 residues. With V trimmed by 5 bases and J by 3 bases, 8 bases remained unmatched. Source material: peripheral blood. The clonotype originates from a woman aged 45-60 years with active or convalescent COVID-19. The chain carries TRBV18 and TRBJ2-7, with 9 positions matching TRBD1. CDR3: CASSAPGQGIYEQYF. The DNA of the CDR3 is TGTGCCAGCTCAGCTCCGGGACAGGGAATCTACGAGCAGTACTTC. Full variable domain (rest looked up from reference TRBV18 and TRBJ2-7): NAGVMQNPRHLVRRRGQEARLRCSPMKGHSHVYWYRQLPEEGLKFMVYLQKENIIDESGMPKERFSAEFPKEGPSILRIQQVVRGDSAAYFCASSAPGQGIYEQYFGPGTRLTVT.